This T cell receptor beta chain emerged from a study of T-cell reconstitution after alpha-beta-depleted transplantation in children. Unique molecular identifiers were incorporated during preparation of the TCRbeta library. MiXCR, run by TCRdb on the PCR reads, gives a single entry per CDR3 protein. The sample has roughly 610,000 distinct CDR3 sequences; under 12% are singletons. The germline V gene has CDR1 SQVTM and CDR2 ANQGSEA. This CDR3 is built from 11 residues. This clonotype was seen at least ten times. Compared with germline, one end of the junction differs, possibly owing to a read error. The TCR sequence derives from a human donor who donated a stem cell graft to a child with acute myeloid leukemia. The source material was PBMCs from the stem cell graft donor, sampled from the stem cell graft. This chain uses TRBV29-1 with TRBJ2-1; D is undetermined. CDR3 residues: CCQASYNEQFF. The CDR3 DNA sequence: TGTTGCCAGGCCTCCTACAATGAGCAGTTCTTC.